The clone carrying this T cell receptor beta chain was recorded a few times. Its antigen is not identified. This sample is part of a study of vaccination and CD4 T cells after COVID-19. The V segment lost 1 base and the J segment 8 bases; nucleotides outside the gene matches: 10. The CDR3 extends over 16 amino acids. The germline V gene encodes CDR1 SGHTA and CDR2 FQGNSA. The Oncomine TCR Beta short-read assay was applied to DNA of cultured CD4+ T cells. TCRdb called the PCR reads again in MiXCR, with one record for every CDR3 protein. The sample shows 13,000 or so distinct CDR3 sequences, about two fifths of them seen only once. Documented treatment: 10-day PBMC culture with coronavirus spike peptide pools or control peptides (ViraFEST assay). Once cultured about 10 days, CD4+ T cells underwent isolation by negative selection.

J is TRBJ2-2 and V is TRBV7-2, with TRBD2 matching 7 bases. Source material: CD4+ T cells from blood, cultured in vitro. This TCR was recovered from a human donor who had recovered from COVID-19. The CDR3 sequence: CASSLVSGPAGGELFF. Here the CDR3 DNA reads TGTGCCAGCAGCTTAGTTAGCGGGCCAGCGGGAGGGGAGCTGTTTTTT.